Below, 5 T cell receptor beta chains from the same sample are listed, as sequenced in a study of blood T cell repertoires in COVID-19. Here immunoSEQ multiplex PCR was the method, and the copy in TCRdb shows in-frame clones only, minus some. The sample shows a few hundred thousand clones, about 87% of them seen only once. Specimen: peripheral blood. The receptors here all came from a woman aged 25 to 39 with COVID-19, enrolled during active disease.

The chain recombines TRBV7-9 with TRBJ1-4; D unclear. V lost 1 base to trimming and J lost 7 bases, with 7 bases between them. CDR1 SEHNR and CDR2 FQNEAQ come from the germline V gene (reference sequence). This CDR3 has 13 amino acids. This CDR3 reads CASSLVIGEKLFF. The CDR3 DNA is TGTGCCAGCAGCTTAGTGATCGGTGAAAAACTGTTTTTT.

The chain uses TRBV6-5 and TRBJ1-6, with D uncertain. The CDR3 has 14 amino acids. Between the trimmed V and J ends, which lost 1 base and 7 bases, there was a span of 8 bases. Germline loops: CDR1 MNHEY, CDR2 SVGAGI. The DNA of the CDR3 is TGTGCCAGCAGTTACTTCGGGGAGAATTCACCCCTCCACTTT. Amino acids: CASSYFGENSPLHF.

V usage is TRBV10-3 and J usage is TRBJ1-6; D not resolved. The CDR3 is 16 residues long. The ends were cut back, 4 bases at V and 10 bases at J, with 20 bases in the middle. Germline V lookup: CDR1 ENHRY, CDR2 SYGVKD. The DNA of the CDR3 is TGTGCCATCAGTGCCCAGATAGGTGGCGGAACCTCACCCCTCCACTTT. Translating it yields CAISAQIGGGTSPLHF.

The chain employs TRBV11-3 and TRBJ2-7, with D possibly TRBD2 on 6 matching bases. Germline CDR1 is SGHNT and CDR2 is YENEEA. Trimming removed 0 bases from V and 7 bases from J, with 13 bases in between. The CDR3 extends over 14 amino acids. The CDR3 coding sequence is TGTGCCAGCAGCTTAGATCGAACCGGGAGAGAGCAGTACTTC. Its translation is CASSLDRTGREQYF.

The chain recombines TRBV9 with TRBJ1-5, with TRBD1 matching 8 bases. CDR3 length: 15 residues. Germline CDR1 reads SGDLS; CDR2 reads YYNGEE. V was clipped by 0 bases and J by 3 bases; unmatched bases: 2. The CDR3 coding sequence is TGTGCCAGCAGCGTAGGGGGACAGGACAATCAGCCCCAGCATTTT. Protein: CASSVGGQDNQPQHF.